The sequence of this T cell receptor (beta chain) was determined in a study of regulatory T cells in long-lasting Graves disease. Study at large: Positivity for TSH receptor antibodies plus over 5 years of antithyroid drugs meant persistent Graves' disease.

Both iRepertoire HTBI primers and Arm-PCR of CDR3 regions were used to build the TCR beta libraries. Using its own MiXCR run on the multiplex PCR reads, TCRdb lists one record per CDR3 protein. The table records about 310,000 distinct CDR3 sequences, under 25% of them present only once. Findings and limits, study-wide: In persistent patients, shared public clonotypes (around 2,500) outnumbered those in new patients (approximately 970). The study found lower TCR diversity in persistent Graves' patients than in newly diagnosed ones.

Comment on this clonotype: The antigen remains unidentified.

Described time point: persistent/refractory GD, antithyroid drugs over 5 years with positive TRAb. RNA extracted from PBMCs served as the sequencing template. This material consisted of peripheral blood mononuclear cells (PBMCs), taken when the disease was refractory, from a patient treated with antithyroid drugs. The TCR originated in a female donor with Graves disease.

CDR3 sequence: CSARGAAGAWGRETQYF. The CDR3 nucleotides read TGCAGTGCTAGAGGGGCAGCGGGAGCGTGGGGCAGAGAGACCCAGTACTTC. The V call is TRBV20-1, the J call TRBJ2-5; 8 positions match TRBD2. Losses at the gene ends were 1 base for V and 4 bases for J; bases not matched to a gene: 14. The CDR3 sequence is 17 residues long. Germline CDR1 is DFQATT and CDR2 is SNEGSKA (reference sequence).